One and the same sample provided the 13 T cell receptor beta chains below, sequenced in a study of T cell responses to AZD1222 COVID-19 vaccine. Measured with immunoSEQ multiplex PCR; TCRdb has only the in-frame clones, and not every one. This sample has 50,000 to 65,000 clones, with about four fifths found just once. The sample in question was peripheral blood, obtained 28 days after the second AZD1222 dose. The source is an adult who received the AZD1222 COVID-19 vaccine.

The chain joins TRBV7-3 to TRBJ1-2, with 8 bases lining up with TRBD1. Germline V CDR1 and CDR2: SGHTA, FQGTGA. The J segment lost 8 bases and the V segment lost 2 bases, leaving 7 bases of the junction unmatched. The CDR3 loop spans 14 amino acids. The CDR3 region has the DNA TGTGCCAGCAGCTTAGGGGACAGGCCGGGGGGCTACACCTTC. This encodes CASSLGDRPGGYTF. Together with reference TRBV7-3 and TRBJ1-2, the CDR3 gives the full variable domain: GAGVSQTPSNKVTEKGKYVELRCDPISGHTALYWYRQSLGQGPEFLIYFQGTGAADDSGLPNDRFFAVRPEGSVSTLKIQRTERGDSAVYLCASSLGDRPGGYTFGSGTRLTVV.

The J gene is TRBJ2-7, the V gene TRBV6-2 or TRBV6-3; maybe TRBD2 (6 bases). CDR3 size: 14 residues. Germline CDR1 and CDR2: MNHEY and SVGEGT. The V end was cut by 5 bases, the J end by 3 bases, with 14 bases between. In DNA, the CDR3 is TGTGCCAGCAGTCCCGGGGACTCCAGCTACGAGCAGTACTTC. This gives the protein CASSPGDSSYEQYF.

The V and J genes are TRBV28 and TRBJ1-4, with unresolved D. The CDR3 has 13 amino acids. V was clipped by 4 bases and J by 7 bases, with 10 bases between them. Germline CDR1 reads MDHEN; CDR2 reads SYDVKM. The CDR3 spells CASSYLRGEKLFF. The CDR3 DNA is TGTGCCAGCAGTTACCTTCGAGGTGAAAAACTGTTTTTT.

The genes are TRBV4-2 and TRBJ2-7, with 7 bases matching TRBD1. Germline assignment: CDR1 LGHNA and CDR2 YNFKEQ. J lost 2 bases, V lost 2 bases, and 6 bases had no gene match. The CDR3 is 15 residues long. DNA for the CDR3: TGTGCCAGCAGCCAAAACGACAGGGACCCCTACGAGCAGTACTTC. As protein: CASSQNDRDPYEQYF.

J is TRBJ1-1 and V is TRBV10-2; TRBD1 agrees at 10 bases. Germline CDR1 is WSHSY and CDR2 is SAAADI. V was pared by 4 bases and J by 3 bases, with 5 bases of the junction left unmatched. This CDR3 has 15 residues. CDR3 amino acids: CASSGRDRGHTEAFF. As DNA, the CDR3 is TGCGCCAGCAGTGGTCGGGACAGGGGTCACACTGAAGCTTTCTTT.

This clone has just one count. The chain is built from TRBV30 and TRBJ2-7; unclear D gene. The CDR3 has 14 amino acids. V lost 0 bases and J lost 0, with 9 bases in between. In germline, CDR1 is GTSNPN, CDR2 SVGIG (reference sequence). CDR3 DNA: TGTGCCTGGAGTGTCTCCTTAGCCTCCTACGAGCAGTACTTC. Translated: CAWSVSLASYEQYF.

The V call is TRBV13, the J call TRBJ2-2; no clear D gene. The CDR3 sequence is 14 residues long. Germline lookup yields CDR1 PRHDT and CDR2 FYEKMQ (reference sequence). The V end lost 0 bases, the J end lost 1 base, and 3 bases lay between the germline ends. The DNA for the CDR3 is TGTGCCAGCAGCTTAGGAAGGAACACCGGGGAGCTGTTTTTT. Protein: CASSLGRNTGELFF.

In this sample, this clone turned up a few times. CDR3 coding DNA: TGTGCCAGTAGTATATGGATGCTAGGGTTCTCGGACACCGGGGAGCTGTTTTTT. Translating it yields CASSIWMLGFSDTGELFF. The rearrangement uses TRBV19 and TRBJ2-2; unclear D gene. The V gene's germline CDR1 is LNHDA and CDR2 SQIVND (reference sequence). Trimming pared 2 bases from V and 3 bases from J, leaving 19 bases between. CDR3 length: 18 residues.

The rearrangement joins TRBV19 to TRBJ2-3, with TRBD2 matching over 8 bases. The junction had 14 bases not matched to a gene; V was cut back by 8 bases and J by 7 bases. CDR1 and CDR2 from the germline V gene are LNHDA and SQIVND (reference sequence). The CDR3 covers 15 residues. The CDR3 loop is CASGRAGVYRNTQYF. The CDR3, as DNA: TGTGCCAGTGGGCGAGCGGGGGTTTACAGGAATACGCAGTATTTT.

This chain joins TRBV4-2 and TRBJ2-1; no definite D call. This CDR3 has 13 residues. V lost 0 bases, J lost 10 bases, and 10 bases lay in between. CDR1 LGHNA and CDR2 YNFKEQ come from the germline V gene. In DNA form, the CDR3 reads TGTGCCAGCAGCCAAGATTGGAGCCAGGAGCAGTTCTTC. Its protein product is CASSQDWSQEQFF.

This clone was found a few times. The rearrangement joins TRBV5-8 to TRBJ2-6; D is possibly TRBD1 (6 bases). The V gene lost 5 bases and the J gene lost 0 bases, with 9 bases spanning the gap. Germline V gene lookup returns CDR1 SGHTS and CDR2 YDEGEE. The CDR3 loop spans 15 amino acids. This CDR3 reads CASRVRGSGANVLTF. In DNA, the CDR3 is TGTGCCAGCAGAGTCAGGGGCTCTGGGGCCAACGTCCTGACTTTC.

The CDR3 loop is CSVDEGDEKLFF. CDR3 in DNA: TGCAGCGTCGACGAGGGAGATGAAAAACTGTTTTTT. V gene TRBV29-1 combines with J gene TRBJ1-4; D gene ambiguous. Germline V gives CDR1 SQVTM, CDR2 ANQGSEA. The CDR3 totals 12 residues. V lost 6 bases to trimming and J lost 6 bases, with 11 bases between them.

This clone turned up a few times. This chain connects TRBV27 to TRBJ2-4, with unresolved D. Trimming removed 0 bases at V and 4 bases at J, with 13 bases between. Germline V gene lookup returns CDR1 MNHEY and CDR2 SMNVEV (reference sequence). The CDR3 length is 16 residues. The CDR3 region has the DNA TGTGCCAGCAGTTTATCGAGAGCTTCGGCAAAAAACATTCAGTACTTC. Translating it yields CASSLSRASAKNIQYF.